This entry lists 9 T cell receptor beta chains sequenced from one sample in a study of cytomegalovirus exposure and HLA in healthy donors. Some clones are missing from TCRdb's copy, which holds only in-frame ones; the method was immunoSEQ multiplex PCR. The sample records about 47,000 clones, roughly 90% being singletons. Material for sequencing was PBMCs. The receptor source for this set is a man younger than 30 in good health and CMV-seronegative.

The chain carries TRBV2 and TRBJ2-2, with a possible D match to TRBD2 (6 bases). Trimming stripped 2 bases from V and 5 bases from J, with 9 bases between. The CDR3 runs to 14 residues. Germline V lookup: CDR1 SNHLY, CDR2 FYNNEI. CDR3 protein: CASSETTSTGELFF. CDR3 DNA sequence: TGTGCCAGCAGTGAAACGACTAGTACCGGGGAGCTGTTTTTT.

This chain uses TRBV6-6 with TRBJ2-3, with D perhaps TRBD2 (5 bases). Trimming cost V 6 bases and J 0 bases, with 13 bases left between them. The CDR3 is 15 amino acids. Germline CDR1 reads MNHNY; CDR2 reads SVGAGI (reference sequence). The CDR3 spells CASSQTRLSTDTQYF. The CDR3 DNA reads as TGTGCCAGCAGCCAAACTAGGTTGAGCACAGATACGCAGTATTTT.

The V gene is TRBV2, the J gene TRBJ1-1, with D maybe TRBD1 (5 bases). Per germline, CDR1 SNHLY and CDR2 FYNNEI. CDR3 length: 15 amino acids. Trimming stripped 5 bases from V and 1 base from J, with 14 bases between. CDR3 nucleotide sequence: TGTGCCAGCAGTCCTCTCCTGGGGCCGAACACTGAAGCTTTCTTT. This codes for CASSPLLGPNTEAFF. The whole variable domain, filled in from reference TRBV2 and TRBJ1-1, reads EPEVTQTPSHQVTQMGQEVILRCVPISNHLYFYWYRQILGQKVEFLVSFYNNEISEKSEIFDDQFSVERPDGSNFTLKIRSTKLEDSAMYFCASSPLLGPNTEAFFGQGTRLTVV.

V gene TRBV2 combines with J gene TRBJ1-5, with 10 bases lining up with TRBD1. This CDR3 region has 15 residues. Germline V gene lookup returns CDR1 SNHLY and CDR2 FYNNEI. With 5 bases clipped from V and 4 bases from J, the junction kept 5 bases outside the gene matches. The chain's CDR3 is CASSWGQGKNQPQHF. The CDR3 DNA sequence: TGTGCCAGCAGTTGGGGACAGGGGAAAAATCAGCCCCAGCATTTT.

The V and J genes are TRBV11-1 and TRBJ2-2; D is ambiguous. CDR1 SGHAT and CDR2 FQDESV come from the germline V gene (reference sequence). Between the trimmed V and J ends, which lost 6 bases and 4 bases, there was a span of 15 bases. The CDR3 extends over 15 amino acids. The chain's CDR3 is CASSQRSRVTGELFF. CDR3 bases: TGTGCCAGCAGTCAGCGTAGCCGGGTCACCGGGGAGCTGTTTTTT. Variable domain in full (rest from reference TRBV11-1 and TRBJ2-2): EAEVAQSPRYKITEKSQAVAFWCDPISGHATLYWYRQILGQGPELLVQFQDESVVDDSQLPKDRFSAERLKGVDSTLKIQPAELGDSAMYLCASSQRSRVTGELFFGEGSRLTVL.

The rearrangement links TRBV7-6 to TRBJ1-2, with 7 bases lining up with TRBD1. J lost 3 bases, V lost 4 bases, and 5 bases had no gene match. The CDR3 is made up of 14 amino acids. Per germline, CDR1 SGHVS and CDR2 FNYEAQ. The CDR3 sequence is CASSSQGDYYGYTF. CDR3 nucleotide sequence: TGTGCCAGCAGCTCTCAGGGGGATTACTATGGCTACACCTTC.

This clone has only one observation. CDR3 bases: TGTGCCAGCAGCACGGACAGGGGGCTGGGAAACACCATATATTTT. Its translation: CASSTDRGLGNTIYF. The V call is TRBV7-9, the J call TRBJ1-3, with 11 bases aligning to TRBD1. This CDR3 region has 15 residues. V shed 5 bases, J shed 4 bases, and the junction held 4 bases outside the gene matches. Germline lookup yields CDR1 SEHNR and CDR2 FQNEAQ (reference sequence).

On this clone itself: One end of the junction is discordant with germline, which a read error may explain. The chain recombines TRBV7-7 with TRBJ1-1; no definite D call. The CDR3 runs 14 residues. Looked up from germline, CDR1 is SSHAT and CDR2 is FNYEAQ (reference sequence). The CDR3 nucleotides are TGTGCTAGCAGCTTGAATAGGGAGGACACTGAAGCTTTCTTT. Its protein product is CASSLNREDTEAFF. The full variable domain, rest sourced from reference TRBV7-7 and TRBJ1-1, is GAGVSQSPRYKVTKRGQDVTLRCDPISSHATLYWYQQALGQGPEFLTYFNYEAQPDKSGLPSDRFSAERPEGSISTLTIQRTEQRDSAMYRCASSLNREDTEAFFGQGTRLTVV.

This clone was observed once. J is TRBJ2-1 and V is TRBV11-2; 11 bases fit TRBD2. Germline V gene sequence: CDR1 SGHAT, CDR2 FQNNGV. The CDR3 is 16 residues long. The J segment lost 10 bases and the V segment lost 5 bases, leaving 13 bases of the junction unmatched. CDR3 in amino acids: CASSPVGLAGDNEQFF. CDR3 sequence (DNA): TGTGCCAGCAGCCCGGTTGGACTAGCGGGTGATAACGAGCAGTTCTTC.